This TCR beta chain was captured by sequencing in a study of shared clonotypes between healthy human individuals. Some clones are missing from TCRdb's copy, which holds only in-frame ones; the method was immunoSEQ multiplex PCR. The sample lists fewer than 500,000 clones, over 60% occurring once. Trimming pared 2 bases from V and 3 bases from J, leaving 10 bases between. The CDR3 runs 14 residues. Germline V gene lookup returns CDR1 MNHNS and CDR2 SASEGT. Sample: PBMCs. This TCR derives from a woman between 40 and 55 years old in good health. Some clones in this sample may be carry-over from other donors' samples. The chain combines TRBV6-1 with TRBJ1-2, with D unclear. The chain's CDR3 is CASSENRQDYGYTF. CDR3 in DNA: TGTGCCAGCAGTGAAAATCGGCAGGACTATGGCTACACCTTC.